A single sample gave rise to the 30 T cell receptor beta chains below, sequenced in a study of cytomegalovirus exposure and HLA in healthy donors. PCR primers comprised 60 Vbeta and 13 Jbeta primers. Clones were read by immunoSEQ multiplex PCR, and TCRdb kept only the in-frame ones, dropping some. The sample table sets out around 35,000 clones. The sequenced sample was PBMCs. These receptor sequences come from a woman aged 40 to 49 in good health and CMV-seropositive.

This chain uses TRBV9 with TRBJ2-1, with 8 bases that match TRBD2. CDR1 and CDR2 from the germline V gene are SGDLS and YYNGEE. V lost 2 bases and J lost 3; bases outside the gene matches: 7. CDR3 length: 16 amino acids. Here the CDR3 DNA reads TGTGCCAGCAGCGTGGAGGGACTAGTGGGCTACAATGAGCAGTTCTTC. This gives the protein CASSVEGLVGYNEQFF. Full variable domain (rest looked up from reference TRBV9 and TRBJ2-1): DSGVTQTPKHLITATGQRVTLRCSPRSGDLSVYWYQQSLDQGLQFLIQYYNGEERAKGNILERFSAQQFPDLHSELNLSSLELGDSALYFCASSVEGLVGYNEQFFGPGTRLTVL.

The CDR3 nucleotides read TGTGCCAGTAGTATAGATCAGGGGAAGTACGCGTCCTCCTACAATGAGCAGTTCTTC. Translated, it gives CASSIDQGKYASSYNEQFF. The chain employs TRBV19 and TRBJ2-1; tentatively, D is TRBD1 (6 bases). The CDR3 consists of 19 residues. CDR1 is LNHDA and CDR2 is SQIVND in the germline V gene (reference sequence). Trimming stripped 0 bases from V and 0 bases from J, with 18 bases between.

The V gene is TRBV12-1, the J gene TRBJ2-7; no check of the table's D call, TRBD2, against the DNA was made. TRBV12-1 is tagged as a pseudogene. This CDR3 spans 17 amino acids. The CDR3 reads CASSHVKKGPRGYEQYF. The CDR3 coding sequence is TGTGCCAGCAGCCACGTCAAGAAAGGGCCCCGGGGTTACGAGCAGTACTTC.

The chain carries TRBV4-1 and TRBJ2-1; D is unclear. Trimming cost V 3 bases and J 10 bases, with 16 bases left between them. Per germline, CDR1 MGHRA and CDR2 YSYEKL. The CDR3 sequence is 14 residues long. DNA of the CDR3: TGCGCCAGCAGCCACAATAGAGAGGTCGGGGAGCAGTTCTTC. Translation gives CASSHNREVGEQFF.

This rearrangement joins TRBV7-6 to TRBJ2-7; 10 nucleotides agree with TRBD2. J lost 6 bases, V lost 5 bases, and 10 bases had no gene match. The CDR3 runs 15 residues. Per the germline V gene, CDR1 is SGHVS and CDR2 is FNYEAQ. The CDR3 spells CASSPQTGTSVEQYF. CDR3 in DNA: TGTGCCAGCAGCCCGCAGACCGGGACTAGCGTCGAGCAGTACTTC.

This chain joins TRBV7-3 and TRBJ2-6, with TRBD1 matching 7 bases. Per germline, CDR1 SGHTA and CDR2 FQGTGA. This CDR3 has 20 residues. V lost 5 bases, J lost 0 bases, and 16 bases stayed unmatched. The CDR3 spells CASSPQWGGQANSGANVLTF. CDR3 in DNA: TGTGCCAGCAGCCCACAATGGGGCGGACAGGCCAACTCTGGGGCCAACGTCCTGACTTTC. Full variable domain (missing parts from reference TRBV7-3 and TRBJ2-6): GAGVSQTPSNKVTEKGKYVELRCDPISGHTALYWYRQSLGQGPEFLIYFQGTGAADDSGLPNDRFFAVRPEGSVSTLKIQRTERGDSAVYLCASSPQWGGQANSGANVLTFGAGSRLTVL.

The CDR3 is CASSELGLSYEQYF. The CDR3 coding sequence is TGTGCCAGCAGTGAACTGGGACTGAGCTACGAGCAGTACTTC. This chain joins TRBV6-1 and TRBJ2-7, with a weak D call TRBD2 (6 bases). This CDR3 has 14 residues. Trimming shortened V by 2 bases and J by 3 bases, and 11 bases separated the two germline ends. CDR1 is MNHNS, CDR2 SASEGT, per germline.

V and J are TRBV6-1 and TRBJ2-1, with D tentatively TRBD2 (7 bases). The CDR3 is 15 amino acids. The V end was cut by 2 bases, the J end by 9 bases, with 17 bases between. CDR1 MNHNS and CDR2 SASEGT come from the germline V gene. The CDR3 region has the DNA TGTGCCAGCAGTGAATTGGTGGGGGGGCCTGCTGAGCAGTTCTTC. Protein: CASSELVGGPAEQFF.

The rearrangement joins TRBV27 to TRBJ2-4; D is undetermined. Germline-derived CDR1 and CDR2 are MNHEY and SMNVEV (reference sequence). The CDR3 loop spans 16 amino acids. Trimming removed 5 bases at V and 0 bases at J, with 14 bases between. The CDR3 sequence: CASSAPRFLAKNIQYF. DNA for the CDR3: TGTGCCAGCAGTGCCCCTCGGTTTCTAGCCAAAAACATTCAGTACTTC.

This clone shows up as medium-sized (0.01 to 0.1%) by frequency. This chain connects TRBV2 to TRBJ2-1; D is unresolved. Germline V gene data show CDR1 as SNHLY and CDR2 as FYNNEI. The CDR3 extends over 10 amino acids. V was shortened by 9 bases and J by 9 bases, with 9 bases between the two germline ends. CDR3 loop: CASTELEQFF. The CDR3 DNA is TGTGCCAGTACGGAGCTTGAGCAGTTCTTC.

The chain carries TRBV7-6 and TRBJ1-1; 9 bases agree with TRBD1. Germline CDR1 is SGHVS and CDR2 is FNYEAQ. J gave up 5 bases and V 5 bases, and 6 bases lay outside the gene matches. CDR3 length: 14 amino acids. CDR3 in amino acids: CASSPGQGLTEAFF. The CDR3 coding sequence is TGTGCCAGCAGCCCAGGACAGGGGCTGACTGAAGCTTTCTTT. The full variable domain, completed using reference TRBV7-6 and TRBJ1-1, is GAGVSQSPRYKVTKRGQDVALRCDPISGHVSLYWYRQALGQGPEFLTYFNYEAQQDKSGLPNDRFSAERPEGSISTLTIQRTEQRDSAMYRCASSPGQGLTEAFFGQGTRLTVV.

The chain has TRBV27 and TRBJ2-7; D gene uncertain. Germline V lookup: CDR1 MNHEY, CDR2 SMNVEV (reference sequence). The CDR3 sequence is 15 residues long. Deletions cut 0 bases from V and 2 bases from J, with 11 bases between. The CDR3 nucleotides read TGTGCCAGCAGTTTATCGCTGAGTAAGACCTACGAGCAGTACTTC. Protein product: CASSLSLSKTYEQYF.

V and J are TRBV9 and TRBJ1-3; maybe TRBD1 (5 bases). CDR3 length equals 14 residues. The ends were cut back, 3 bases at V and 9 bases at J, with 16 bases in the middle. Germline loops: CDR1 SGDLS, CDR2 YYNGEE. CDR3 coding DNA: TGTGCCAGCAGCGGGGGACGGCGCGGGGGCACCATATATTTT. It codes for CASSGGRRGGTIYF.

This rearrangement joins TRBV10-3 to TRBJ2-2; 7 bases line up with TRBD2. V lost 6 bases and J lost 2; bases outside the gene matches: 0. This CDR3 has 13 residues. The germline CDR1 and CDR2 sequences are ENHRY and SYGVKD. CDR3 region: CAIRGLNTGELFF. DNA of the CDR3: TGTGCCATCAGGGGACTAAACACCGGGGAGCTGTTTTTT.

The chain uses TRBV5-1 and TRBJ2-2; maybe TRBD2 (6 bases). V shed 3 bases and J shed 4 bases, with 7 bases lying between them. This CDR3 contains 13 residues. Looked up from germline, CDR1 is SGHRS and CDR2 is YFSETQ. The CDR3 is CASSSGLTGELFF. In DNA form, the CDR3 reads TGCGCCAGCAGCTCGGGACTCACCGGGGAGCTGTTTTTT.

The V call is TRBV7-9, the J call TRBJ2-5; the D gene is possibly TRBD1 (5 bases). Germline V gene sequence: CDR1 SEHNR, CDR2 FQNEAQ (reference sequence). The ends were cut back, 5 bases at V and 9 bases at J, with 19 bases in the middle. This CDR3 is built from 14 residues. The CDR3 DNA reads TGTGCCAGCAGCCGAAACAGGCAAGAGTGGGCCCAGTACTTC. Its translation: CASSRNRQEWAQYF.

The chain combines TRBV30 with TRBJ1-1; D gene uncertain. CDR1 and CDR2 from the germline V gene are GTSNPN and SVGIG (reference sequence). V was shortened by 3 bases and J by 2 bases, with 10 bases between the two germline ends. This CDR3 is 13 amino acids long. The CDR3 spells CAWSPGSNTEAFF. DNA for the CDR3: TGTGCCTGGAGCCCCGGGTCCAACACTGAAGCTTTCTTT.

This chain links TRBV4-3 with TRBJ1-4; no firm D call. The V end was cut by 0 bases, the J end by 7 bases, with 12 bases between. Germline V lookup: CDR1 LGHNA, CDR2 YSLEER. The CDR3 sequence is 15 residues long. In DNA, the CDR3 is TGCGCCAGCAGCCAAGACGAGGGAGGGCCTGAAAAACTGTTTTTT. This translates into CASSQDEGGPEKLFF.

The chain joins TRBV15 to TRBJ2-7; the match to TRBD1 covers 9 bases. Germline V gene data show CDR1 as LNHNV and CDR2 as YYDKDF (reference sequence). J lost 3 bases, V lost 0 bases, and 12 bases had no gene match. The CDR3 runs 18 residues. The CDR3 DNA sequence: TGTGCCACCAGCAGAGATCTCGGTGTCGGGACAGGGCGCTACGAGCAGTACTTC. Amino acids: CATSRDLGVGTGRYEQYF.

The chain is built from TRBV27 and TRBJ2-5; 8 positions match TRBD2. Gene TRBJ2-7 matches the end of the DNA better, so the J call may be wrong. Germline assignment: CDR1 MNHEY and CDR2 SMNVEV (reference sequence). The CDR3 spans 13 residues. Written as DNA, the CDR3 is TGTGCCAGCAGCCGCGGGGGGTCCTACGAGCAGTACTTC. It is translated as CASSRGGSYEQYF.

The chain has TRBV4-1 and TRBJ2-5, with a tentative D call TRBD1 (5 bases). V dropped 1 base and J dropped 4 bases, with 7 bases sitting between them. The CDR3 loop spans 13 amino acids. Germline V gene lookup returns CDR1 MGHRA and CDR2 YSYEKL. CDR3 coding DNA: TGCGCCAGCAGCCAAGCAGGGTCAGAGACCCAGTACTTC. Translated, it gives CASSQAGSETQYF.

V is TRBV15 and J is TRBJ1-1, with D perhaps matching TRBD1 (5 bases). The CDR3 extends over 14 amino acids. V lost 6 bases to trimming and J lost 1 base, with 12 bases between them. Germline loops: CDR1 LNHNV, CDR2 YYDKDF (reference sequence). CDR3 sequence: CATRTDRGNTEAFF. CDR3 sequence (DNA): TGTGCCACCAGGACAGATAGGGGGAACACTGAAGCTTTCTTT.

The CDR3 is CASSQQGAEYGYTF. In DNA, the CDR3 is TGTGCCAGCAGCCAACAGGGGGCTGAGTATGGCTACACCTTC. The chain has TRBV4-2 and TRBJ1-2, with 8 nucleotides matching TRBD1. The germline CDR1 and CDR2 sequences are LGHNA and YNFKEQ. This CDR3 is built from 14 residues. J lost 5 bases, V lost 2 bases, and 4 bases had no gene match.

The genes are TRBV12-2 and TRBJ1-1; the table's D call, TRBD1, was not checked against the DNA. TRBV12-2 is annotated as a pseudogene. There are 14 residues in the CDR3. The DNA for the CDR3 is TGTGCAAGTCGCTGGAGACAGAGGAACACTGAAGCTTTCTTT. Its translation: CASRWRQRNTEAFF.

The CDR3 nucleotides are TGTGCCTGGAGAGAGGGTCAGAATTCACCCCTCCACTTT. As protein: CAWREGQNSPLHF. The chain links TRBV30 to TRBJ1-6; D remains ambiguous. Germline CDR1 reads GTSNPN; CDR2 reads SVGIG (reference sequence). CDR3 length: 13 amino acids. The germline V and J ends were trimmed by 3 bases and 7 bases, with 10 bases remaining between them.

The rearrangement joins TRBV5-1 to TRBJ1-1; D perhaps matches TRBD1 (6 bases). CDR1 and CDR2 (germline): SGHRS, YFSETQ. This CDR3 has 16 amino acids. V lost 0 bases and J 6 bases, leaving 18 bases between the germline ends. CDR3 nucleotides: TGCGCCAGCAGCTTGGCCTTGTCGGGGGGCCAGGCTGAAGCTTTCTTT. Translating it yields CASSLALSGGQAEAFF.

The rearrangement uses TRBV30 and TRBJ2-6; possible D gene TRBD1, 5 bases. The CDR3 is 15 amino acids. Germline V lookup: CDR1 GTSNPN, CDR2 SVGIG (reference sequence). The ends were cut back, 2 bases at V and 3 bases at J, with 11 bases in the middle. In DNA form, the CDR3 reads TGTGCCTGGAGTAGGGGAATCGTTGGGGCCAACGTCCTGACTTTC. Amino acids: CAWSRGIVGANVLTF.

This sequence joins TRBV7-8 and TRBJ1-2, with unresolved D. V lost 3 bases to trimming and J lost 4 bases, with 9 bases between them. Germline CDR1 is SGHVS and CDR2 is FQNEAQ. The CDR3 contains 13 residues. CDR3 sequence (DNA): TGTGCCAGCAGCTTGGGAGAACTCTATGGCTACACCTTC. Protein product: CASSLGELYGYTF.

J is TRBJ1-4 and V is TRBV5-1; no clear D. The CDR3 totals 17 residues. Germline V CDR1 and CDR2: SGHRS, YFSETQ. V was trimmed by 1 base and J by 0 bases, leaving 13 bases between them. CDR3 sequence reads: CASSLFTPSTTNEKLFF. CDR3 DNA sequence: TGCGCCAGCAGCTTGTTTACTCCATCAACAACTAATGAAAAACTGTTTTTT. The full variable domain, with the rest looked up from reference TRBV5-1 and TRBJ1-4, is KAGVTQTPRYLIKTRGQQVTLSCSPISGHRSVSWYQQTPGQGLQFLFEYFSETQRNKGNFPGRFSGRQFSNSRSEMNVSTLELGDSALYLCASSLFTPSTTNEKLFFGSGTQLSVL.

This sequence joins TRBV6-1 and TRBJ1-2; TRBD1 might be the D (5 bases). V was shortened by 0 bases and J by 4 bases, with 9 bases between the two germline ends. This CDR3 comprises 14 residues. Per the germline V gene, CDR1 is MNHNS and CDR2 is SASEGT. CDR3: CASSEAGEGYGYTF. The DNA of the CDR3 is TGTGCCAGCAGTGAAGCGGGGGAGGGCTATGGCTACACCTTC.